Below are 18 T cell receptor beta chains sequenced from a single sample in a study of immune evolution from preneoplasia to lung adenocarcinoma. Here immunoSEQ multiplex PCR was the method, and the copy in TCRdb shows in-frame clones only, minus some. Among around 3,000 clones, roughly 87% were seen once, and the ten largest hold approximately 14%. The material sequenced was FFPE adjacent normal lung tissue. The source is a person aged 40 to 49 with lung adenocarcinoma.

This chain connects TRBV6-5 to TRBJ1-3; no reliable D call. The germline V and J ends were trimmed by 5 bases and 3 bases, with 14 bases remaining between them. The CDR3 has 15 residues. The V gene's germline CDR1 is MNHEY and CDR2 SVGAGI. The CDR3: CASSRTANLGNTIYF. The CDR3 DNA sequence: TGTGCCAGCAGTCGTACGGCGAACCTTGGAAACACCATATATTTT.

The V and J genes are TRBV6-4 and TRBJ2-3, with a weak D call TRBD1 (5 bases). Germline V gene lookup returns CDR1 MRHNA and CDR2 SNTAGT. V dropped 0 bases and J dropped 2 bases, with 6 bases sitting between them. This CDR3 region has 14 residues. The CDR3 DNA sequence: TGTGCCAGCAGTGACTCAGGGGACACAGATACGCAGTATTTT. Encoded protein: CASSDSGDTDTQYF.

J is TRBJ2-5 and V is TRBV28; weak D call: TRBD2 (7 bases). CDR3 length equals 16 residues. The V end was cut by 1 base, the J end by 4 bases, with 16 bases between. Germline V gene lookup returns CDR1 MDHEN and CDR2 SYDVKM. The CDR3 loop is CASSLFGGGRGETQYF. Written as DNA, the CDR3 is TGTGCCAGCAGTTTATTTGGGGGGGGCCGTGGAGAGACCCAGTACTTC.

The chain uses TRBV6-5 and TRBJ2-2, with TRBD2 as a possible D gene (6 bases). Germline CDR1 reads MNHEY; CDR2 reads SVGAGI. The V end lost 5 bases, the J end lost 5 bases, and 12 bases lay between the germline ends. CDR3 size: 14 residues. Here the CDR3 reads CASSPGTETGELFF. The DNA of the CDR3 is TGTGCCAGCAGTCCCGGGACTGAGACCGGGGAGCTGTTTTTT.

The V call is TRBV29-1, the J call TRBJ1-2; D unresolved. V lost 6 bases and J 0 bases, leaving 14 bases between the germline ends. Germline V gives CDR1 SQVTM, CDR2 ANQGSEA. This CDR3 has 14 residues. CDR3 coding DNA: TGCAGCGTCCAATCGGCGGGGACTAACTATGGCTACACCTTC. Residues: CSVQSAGTNYGYTF.

V is TRBV23-1 and J is TRBJ2-5; maybe TRBD1 (6 bases). TRBV23-1 is an ORF, with its function uncertain. CDR3 length equals 22 residues. The germline V and J ends were trimmed by 3 bases and 4 bases, with 36 bases remaining between them. CDR3 nucleotides: TGCGCCAGCAGTCATCCATTGCCCCTCTCTGGGGGCCCTAAACGGGCGGGAGAGACCCAGTACTTC. This sequence encodes CASSHPLPLSGGPKRAGETQYF.

This sequence joins TRBV6-1 and TRBJ2-3; D may be TRBD2 (6 bases). V shed 4 bases and J shed 1 base, with 15 bases lying between them. The CDR3 has 16 residues. Germline CDR1 and CDR2: MNHNS and SASEGT. For the CDR3, the DNA is TGTGCCAGCAGTGCGGAGATGGGACTCGGCACAGATACGCAGTATTTT. It translates to CASSAEMGLGTDTQYF.

This clone was seen once. Relative to the germline gene, one junction end is altered; a read error may explain this. The chain combines TRBV2 with TRBJ1-2, with 9 bases aligning to TRBD1. CDR3 length: 13 residues. Germline lookup yields CDR1 SNHLY and CDR2 FYNNEI. CDR3 in DNA: TGTGCCAGCATTGAAGACAGGGGGGTTGGCTACACCTTC. Translating gives CASIEDRGVGYTF.

Worth noting for this clone: A read error may account for a junction end that differs from germline. In DNA form, the CDR3 reads TGCGCCAGCAGCCAGGGGACGGATCGCTCCTTCGAGCAGTACTTC. It encodes CASSQGTDRSFEQYF. This chain uses TRBV4-3 with TRBJ2-7, with D perhaps assigned TRBD1 or TRBD2 (5 bases each). Germline V gives CDR1 LGHNA, CDR2 YSLEER. The CDR3 runs to 15 residues.

The V and J genes are TRBV5-1 and TRBJ2-5, with D possibly being TRBD1 or TRBD2 (6 bases each). Trimming left V 4 bases short and J 3 bases short, with 16 bases between. The CDR3 is 15 amino acids. Germline V gene data show CDR1 as SGHRS and CDR2 as YFSETQ. The chain's CDR3 is CASSAIPGAEETQYF. Here the CDR3 DNA reads TGCGCCAGCAGCGCCATTCCGGGGGCAGAAGAGACCCAGTACTTC.

The chain recombines TRBV10-1 with TRBJ2-7; D unresolved. The germline CDR1 and CDR2 sequences are WNHNN and SYGVQD (reference sequence). Trimming cost V 6 bases and J 2 bases, with 11 bases left between them. The CDR3 totals 13 residues. The CDR3 protein is CASRRNRTYEQYF. The CDR3 region has the DNA TGCGCCAGCAGGAGAAACAGAACCTACGAGCAGTACTTC.

This clone was seen once. The DNA of the CDR3 is TGTGCCAGCAGTGAAGATAGCGGGAGCTATACGCAGTATTTT. Translation gives CASSEDSGSYTQYF. The V gene is TRBV6-4, the J gene TRBJ2-3; 9 nucleotides align to TRBD2. With 3 bases clipped from V and 7 bases from J, the junction kept 5 bases outside the gene matches. The germline CDR1 and CDR2 sequences are MRHNA and SNTAGT. This CDR3 is 14 amino acids long.

The chain joins TRBV7-8 to TRBJ2-1, with 14 positions matching TRBD2. Germline CDR1 SGHVS, CDR2 FQNEAQ. V was pared by 6 bases and J by 9 bases, with 10 bases of the junction left unmatched. CDR3 length: 16 amino acids. The CDR3 sequence: CASSPGLAGGKTEQFF. The CDR3 DNA sequence: TGTGCCAGCAGTCCAGGACTAGCGGGAGGTAAAACTGAGCAGTTCTTC.

V usage is TRBV6-1 and J usage is TRBJ1-5; TRBD1 matches at 9 bases. Looked up from germline, CDR1 is MNHNS and CDR2 is SASEGT. The V segment lost 6 bases and the J segment 4 bases; nucleotides outside the gene matches: 7. This CDR3 is built from 15 residues. The CDR3 DNA reads as TGTGCCAGCAGGCAACAGGGGGCCCTTAATCAGCCCCAGCATTTT. This codes for CASRQQGALNQPQHF.

J is TRBJ2-7 and V is TRBV28, with TRBD2 matching over 9 bases. V dropped 6 bases and J dropped 0; count of bases not matched to a gene: 12. Germline-derived CDR1 and CDR2 are MDHEN and SYDVKM. This CDR3 contains 17 residues. For the CDR3, the DNA is TGTGCCAGCAGATACGGAACAGGACTAGCGTACTCCTACGAGCAGTACTTC. As protein: CASRYGTGLAYSYEQYF. The variable domain in full, with the rest retrieved from reference TRBV28 and TRBJ2-7, is DVKVTQSSRYLVKRTGEKVFLECVQDMDHENMFWYRQDPGLGLRLIYFSYDVKMKEKGDIPEGYSVSREKKERFSLILESASTNQTSMYLCASRYGTGLAYSYEQYFGPGTRLTVT.

On this clone itself: One junction end does not reproduce the germline sequence, and a read error may be involved. The chain links TRBV6-5 to TRBJ2-5, with a tentative D call TRBD2 (5 bases). Looked up from germline, CDR1 is MNHEY and CDR2 is SVGAGI. This CDR3 region has 11 residues. The CDR3 sequence: CASSYGETQHF. Here the CDR3 DNA reads TGTGCCAGCAGTTACGGGGAGACCCAGCACTTC.

The rearrangement links TRBV7-6 to TRBJ2-1, with D maybe TRBD2 (7 bases). Between the trimmed V and J ends, which lost 1 base and 3 bases, there was a span of 16 bases. Germline lookup yields CDR1 SGHVS and CDR2 FNYEAQ. CDR3 length: 17 amino acids. The CDR3 region is CASSLGVRGGVYNEQFF. The CDR3 coding sequence is TGTGCCAGCAGCTTAGGGGTTAGGGGGGGGGTCTACAATGAGCAGTTCTTC.

The V call is TRBV14, the J call TRBJ2-2; TRBD1 might be the D (6 bases). The CDR3 has 15 amino acids. Trimming removed 1 base at V and 4 bases at J, with 10 bases between. Germline CDR1 SGHDN, CDR2 FVKESK. The chain's CDR3 is CASSQGGGSTGELFF. The CDR3 nucleotides are TGTGCCAGCAGCCAAGGAGGGGGAAGCACCGGGGAGCTGTTTTTT.